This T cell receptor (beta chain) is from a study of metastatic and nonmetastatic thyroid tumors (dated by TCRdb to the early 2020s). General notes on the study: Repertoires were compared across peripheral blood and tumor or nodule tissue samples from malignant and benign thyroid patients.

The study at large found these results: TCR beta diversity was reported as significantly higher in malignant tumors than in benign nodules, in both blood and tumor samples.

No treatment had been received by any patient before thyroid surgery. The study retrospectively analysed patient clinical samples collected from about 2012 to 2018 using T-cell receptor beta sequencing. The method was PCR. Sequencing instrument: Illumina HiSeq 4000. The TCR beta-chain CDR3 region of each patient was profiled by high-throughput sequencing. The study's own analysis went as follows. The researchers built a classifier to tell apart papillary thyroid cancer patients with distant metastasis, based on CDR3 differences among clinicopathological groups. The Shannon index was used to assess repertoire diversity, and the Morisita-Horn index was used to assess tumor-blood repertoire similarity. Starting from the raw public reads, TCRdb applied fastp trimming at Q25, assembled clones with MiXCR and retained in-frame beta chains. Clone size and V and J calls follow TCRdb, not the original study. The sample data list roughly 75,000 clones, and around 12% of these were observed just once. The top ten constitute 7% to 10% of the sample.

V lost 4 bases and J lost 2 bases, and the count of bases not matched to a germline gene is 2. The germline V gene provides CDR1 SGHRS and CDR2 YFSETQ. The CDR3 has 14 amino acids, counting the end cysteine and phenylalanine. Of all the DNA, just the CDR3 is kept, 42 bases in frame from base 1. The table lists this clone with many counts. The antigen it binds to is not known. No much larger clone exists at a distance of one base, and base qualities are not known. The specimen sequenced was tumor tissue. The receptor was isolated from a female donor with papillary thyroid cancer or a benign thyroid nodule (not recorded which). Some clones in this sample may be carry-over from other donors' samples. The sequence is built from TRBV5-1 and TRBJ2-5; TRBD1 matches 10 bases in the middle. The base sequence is TGCGCCAGCAGCGCGGACAGGGGGCAAGAGACCCAGTACTTC. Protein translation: CASSADRGQETQYF.